This TCR beta chain emerged from a study of blood T cell repertoires in COVID-19. On the study more broadly: Samples representing acute and convalescent COVID-19 were sourced from the United States, Italy and Spain. The cDNA or gDNA used as material had been derived from T cells, B-cell-depleted T cells, or PBMCs.

In the original workflow: Researchers report that nucleated cell counts were estimated from reference gene primer amplification. Produced via immunoSEQ multiplex PCR; TCRdb's table is partial and in-frame only. Clone size and the V and J calls come from that table; the DNA yielded D and trimming. The repertoire has approximately 170,000 clones, 88% of them found once; the top ten carry roughly 25%. V was cut by 0 bases and J by 7 bases, with 10 bases left in between. The CDR3 extends over 13 amino acids. Looked up from germline, CDR1 is SGDLS and CDR2 is YYNGEE. A few counts support this clone. Sequenced input: peripheral blood. V usage is TRBV9 and J usage is TRBJ1-1; D remains unclear. The sequence was obtained from a man aged 60 to 75 with acute or convalescent COVID-19. The CDR3 sequence is CASSVGPESEAFF. In nucleotides, the CDR3 is TGTGCCAGCAGCGTAGGGCCGGAGAGTGAAGCTTTCTTT.